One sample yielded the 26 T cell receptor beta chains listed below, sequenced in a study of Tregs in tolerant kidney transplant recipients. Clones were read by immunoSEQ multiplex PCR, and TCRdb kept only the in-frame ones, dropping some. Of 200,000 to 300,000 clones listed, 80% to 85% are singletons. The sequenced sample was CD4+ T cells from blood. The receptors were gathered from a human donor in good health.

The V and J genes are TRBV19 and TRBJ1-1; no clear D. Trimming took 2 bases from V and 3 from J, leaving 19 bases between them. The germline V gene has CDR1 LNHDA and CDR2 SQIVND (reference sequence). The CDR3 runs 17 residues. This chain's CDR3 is CASSIRVRGGVDTEAFF. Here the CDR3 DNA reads TGTGCCAGTAGTATACGGGTTCGGGGTGGAGTCGACACTGAAGCTTTCTTT.

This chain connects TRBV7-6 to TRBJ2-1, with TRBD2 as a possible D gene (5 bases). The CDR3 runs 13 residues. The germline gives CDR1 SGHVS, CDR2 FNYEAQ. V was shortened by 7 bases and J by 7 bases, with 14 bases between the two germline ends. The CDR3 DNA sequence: TGTGCCAGCATTGGATACCGGAGGAATGAGCAGTTCTTC. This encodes CASIGYRRNEQFF.

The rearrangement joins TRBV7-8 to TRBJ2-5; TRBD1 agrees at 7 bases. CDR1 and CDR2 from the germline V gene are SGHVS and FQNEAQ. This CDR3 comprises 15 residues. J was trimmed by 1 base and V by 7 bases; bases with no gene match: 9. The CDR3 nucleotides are TGTGCCAGCACCCTCAAACAGGGGATCCAAGAGACCCAGTACTTC. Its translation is CASTLKQGIQETQYF. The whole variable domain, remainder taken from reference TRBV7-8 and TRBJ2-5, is GAGVSQSPRYKVAKRGQDVALRCDPISGHVSLFWYQQALGQGPEFLTYFQNEAQLDKSGLPSDRFFAERPEGSVSTLKIQRTQQEDSAVYLCASTLKQGIQETQYFGPGTRLLVL.

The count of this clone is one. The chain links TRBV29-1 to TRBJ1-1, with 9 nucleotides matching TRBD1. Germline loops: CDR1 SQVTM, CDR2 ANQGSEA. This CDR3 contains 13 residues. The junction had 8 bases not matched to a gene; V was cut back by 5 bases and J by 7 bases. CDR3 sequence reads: CSVRTGQGVEAFF. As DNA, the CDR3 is TGCAGCGTTCGTACGGGACAGGGAGTTGAAGCTTTCTTT.

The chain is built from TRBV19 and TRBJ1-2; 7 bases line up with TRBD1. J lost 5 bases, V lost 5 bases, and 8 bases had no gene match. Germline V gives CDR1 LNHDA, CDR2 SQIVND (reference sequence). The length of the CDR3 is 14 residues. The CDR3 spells CASSPRTGRYGYTF. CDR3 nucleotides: TGTGCCAGTAGTCCCCGGACAGGACGTTATGGCTACACCTTC.

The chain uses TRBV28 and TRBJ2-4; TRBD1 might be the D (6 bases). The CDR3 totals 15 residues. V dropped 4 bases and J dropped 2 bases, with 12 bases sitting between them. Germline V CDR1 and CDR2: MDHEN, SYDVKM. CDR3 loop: CASSSAGVTKNIQYF. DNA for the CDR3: TGTGCCAGCAGTTCGGCAGGGGTAACCAAAAACATTCAGTACTTC.

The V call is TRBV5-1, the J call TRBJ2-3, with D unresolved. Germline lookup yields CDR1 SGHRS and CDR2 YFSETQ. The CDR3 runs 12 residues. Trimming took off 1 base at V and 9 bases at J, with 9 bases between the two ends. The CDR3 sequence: CASSLPSETQYF. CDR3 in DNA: TGCGCCAGCAGCTTGCCTTCGGAGACGCAGTATTTT.

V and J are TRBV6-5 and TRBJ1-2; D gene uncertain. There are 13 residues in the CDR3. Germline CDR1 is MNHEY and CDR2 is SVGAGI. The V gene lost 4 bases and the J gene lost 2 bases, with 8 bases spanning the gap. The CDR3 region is CASSFQENYGYTF. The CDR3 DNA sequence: TGTGCCAGCAGTTTCCAGGAGAACTATGGCTACACCTTC.

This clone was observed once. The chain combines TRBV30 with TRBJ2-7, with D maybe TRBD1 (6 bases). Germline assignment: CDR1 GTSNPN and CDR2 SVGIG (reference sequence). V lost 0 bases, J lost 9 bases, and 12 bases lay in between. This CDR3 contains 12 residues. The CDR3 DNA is TGTGCCTGGAGTGTACTAAGGACAGCGCAGTACTTC. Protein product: CAWSVLRTAQYF.

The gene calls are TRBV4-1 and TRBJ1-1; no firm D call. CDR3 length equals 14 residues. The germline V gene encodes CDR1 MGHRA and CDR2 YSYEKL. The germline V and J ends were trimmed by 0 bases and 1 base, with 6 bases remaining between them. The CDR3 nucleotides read TGCGCCAGCAGCCAAGAGATACCGAACACTGAAGCTTTCTTT. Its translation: CASSQEIPNTEAFF.

The CDR3 nucleotides read TGTGCCAGCAGTTTGTCACCGGGGACCGGGGAGCTGTTTTTT. Protein product: CASSLSPGTGELFF. The chain carries TRBV6-5 and TRBJ2-2; TRBD2 is a possible D gene (5 bases). V lost 4 bases to trimming and J lost 5 bases, with 11 bases between them. Per germline, CDR1 MNHEY and CDR2 SVGAGI. The CDR3 length is 14 residues.

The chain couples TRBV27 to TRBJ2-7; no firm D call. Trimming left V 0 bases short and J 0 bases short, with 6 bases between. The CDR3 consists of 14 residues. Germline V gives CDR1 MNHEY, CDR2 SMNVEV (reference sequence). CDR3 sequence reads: CASSLSDNSYEQYF. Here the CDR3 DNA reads TGTGCCAGCAGTTTATCTGACAACTCCTACGAGCAGTACTTC.

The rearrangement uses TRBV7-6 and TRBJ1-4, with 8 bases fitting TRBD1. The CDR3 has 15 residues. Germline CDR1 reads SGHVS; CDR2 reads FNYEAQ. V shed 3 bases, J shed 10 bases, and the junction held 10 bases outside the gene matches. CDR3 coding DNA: TGTGCCAGCAGCTTGAATCAGGGGGCGCCGGGAAAACTGTTTTTT. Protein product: CASSLNQGAPGKLFF. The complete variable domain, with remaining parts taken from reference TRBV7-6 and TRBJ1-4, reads GAGVSQSPRYKVTKRGQDVALRCDPISGHVSLYWYRQALGQGPEFLTYFNYEAQQDKSGLPNDRFSAERPEGSISTLTIQRTEQRDSAMYRCASSLNQGAPGKLFFGSGTQLSVL.

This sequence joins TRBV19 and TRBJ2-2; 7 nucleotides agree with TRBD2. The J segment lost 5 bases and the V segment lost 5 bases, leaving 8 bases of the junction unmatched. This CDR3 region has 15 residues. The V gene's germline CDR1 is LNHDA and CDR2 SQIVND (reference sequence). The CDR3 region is CASSPVYGGTGELFF. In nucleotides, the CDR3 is TGTGCCAGTAGTCCCGTCTACGGGGGGACCGGGGAGCTGTTTTTT.

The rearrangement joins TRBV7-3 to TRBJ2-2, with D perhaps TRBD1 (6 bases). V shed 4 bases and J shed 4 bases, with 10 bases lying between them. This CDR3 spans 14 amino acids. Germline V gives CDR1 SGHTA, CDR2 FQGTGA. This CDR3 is CASSSARGTGELFF. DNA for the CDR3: TGTGCCAGCAGCTCGGCCAGGGGCACCGGGGAGCTGTTTTTT.

CDR3 in amino acids: CAAGEEGHNEQFF. The CDR3 DNA reads TGTGCCGCGGGGGAAGAGGGACACAATGAGCAGTTCTTC. The chain combines TRBV6-6 with TRBJ2-1, with TRBD2 matching 7 bases. The CDR3 runs 13 residues. J gave up 5 bases and V 11 bases, and 9 bases lay outside the gene matches. Looked up from germline, CDR1 is MNHNY and CDR2 is SVGAGI (reference sequence).

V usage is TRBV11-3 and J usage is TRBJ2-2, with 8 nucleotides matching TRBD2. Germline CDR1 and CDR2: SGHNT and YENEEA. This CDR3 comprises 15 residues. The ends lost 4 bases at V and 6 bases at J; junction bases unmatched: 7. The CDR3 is CASSSLAGPAGELFF. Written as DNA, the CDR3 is TGTGCCAGCAGCTCTTTAGCGGGGCCGGCCGGGGAGCTGTTTTTT.

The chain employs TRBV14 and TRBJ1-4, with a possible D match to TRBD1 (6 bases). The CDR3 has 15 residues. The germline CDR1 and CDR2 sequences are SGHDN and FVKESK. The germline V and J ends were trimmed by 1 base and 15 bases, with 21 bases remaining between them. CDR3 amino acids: CASSQAPGPSRDMFF. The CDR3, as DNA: TGTGCCAGCAGCCAAGCCCCGGGGCCGTCCCGGGACATGTTTTTT.

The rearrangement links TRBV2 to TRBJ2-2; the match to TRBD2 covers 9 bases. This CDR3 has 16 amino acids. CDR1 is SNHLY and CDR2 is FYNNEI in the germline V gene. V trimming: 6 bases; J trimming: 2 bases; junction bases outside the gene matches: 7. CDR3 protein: CASRIERGANTGELFF. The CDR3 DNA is TGTGCCAGCAGGATCGAGCGGGGGGCCAACACCGGGGAGCTGTTTTTT. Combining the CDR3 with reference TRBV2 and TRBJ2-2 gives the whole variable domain EPEVTQTPSHQVTQMGQEVILRCVPISNHLYFYWYRQILGQKVEFLVSFYNNEISEKSEIFDDQFSVERPDGSNFTLKIRSTKLEDSAMYFCASRIERGANTGELFFGEGSRLTVL.

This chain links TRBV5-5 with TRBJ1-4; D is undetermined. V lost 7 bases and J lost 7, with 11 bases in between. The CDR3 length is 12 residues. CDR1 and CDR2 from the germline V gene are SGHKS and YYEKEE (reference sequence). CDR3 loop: CASGFMGEKLFF. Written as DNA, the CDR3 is TGTGCCAGCGGATTCATGGGTGAAAAACTGTTTTTT.

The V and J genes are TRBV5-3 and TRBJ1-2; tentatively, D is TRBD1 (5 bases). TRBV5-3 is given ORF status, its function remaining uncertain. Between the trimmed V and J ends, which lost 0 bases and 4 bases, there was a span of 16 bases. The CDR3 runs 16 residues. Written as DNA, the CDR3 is TGTGCCAGAAGCTTGGATTCCCTCAGGGCTTCCTATGGCTACACCTTC. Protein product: CARSLDSLRASYGYTF.

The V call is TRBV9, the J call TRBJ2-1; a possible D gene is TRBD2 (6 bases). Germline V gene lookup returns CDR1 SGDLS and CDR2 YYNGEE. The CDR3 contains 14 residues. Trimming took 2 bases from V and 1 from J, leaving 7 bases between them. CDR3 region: CASSVTSSYNEQFF. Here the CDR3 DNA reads TGTGCCAGCAGCGTGACTAGTTCCTACAATGAGCAGTTCTTC.

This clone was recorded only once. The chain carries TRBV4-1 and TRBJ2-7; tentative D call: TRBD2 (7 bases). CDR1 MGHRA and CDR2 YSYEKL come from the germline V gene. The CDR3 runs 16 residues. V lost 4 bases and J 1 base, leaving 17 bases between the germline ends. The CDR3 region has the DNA TGCGCCAGCAGCCGACAAGGGGGGGACACTTCCTACGAGCAGTACTTC. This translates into CASSRQGGDTSYEQYF.

The CDR3 loop reads CASSSHTMNTEAFF. DNA of the CDR3: TGTGCCAGTAGTAGCCATACCATGAACACTGAAGCTTTCTTT. The rearrangement links TRBV19 to TRBJ1-1; no definite D call. The CDR3 runs 14 residues. The germline gives CDR1 LNHDA, CDR2 SQIVND (reference sequence). Trimming cost V 4 bases and J 0 bases, with 9 bases left between them.

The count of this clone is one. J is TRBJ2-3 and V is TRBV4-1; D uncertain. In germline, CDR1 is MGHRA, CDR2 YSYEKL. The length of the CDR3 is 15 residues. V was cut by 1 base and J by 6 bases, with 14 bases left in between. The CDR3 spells CASSQAFPNRDTQYF. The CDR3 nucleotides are TGCGCCAGCAGCCAAGCTTTCCCGAATAGGGATACGCAGTATTTT.

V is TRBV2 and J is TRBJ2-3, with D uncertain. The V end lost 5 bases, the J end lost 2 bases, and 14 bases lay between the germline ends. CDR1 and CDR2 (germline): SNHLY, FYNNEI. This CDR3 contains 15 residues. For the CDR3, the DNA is TGTGCCAGCAGTCTGGACCTTCAGCCCACAGATACGCAGTATTTT. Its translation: CASSLDLQPTDTQYF.